This entry lists 25 T cell receptor beta chains sequenced from one sample in a study of T cells in women clearing cervical HPV infection. Only in-frame clones appear in the TCRdb table, and some are missing; sequencing was by immunoSEQ multiplex PCR. This repertoire includes tens of thousands of clones. The sequenced sample consisted of blood buffy coat. These receptors were obtained from a woman between 18 and 70 years old with a cervical HPV16 infection that either progressed to CIN3+ or cleared (not recorded which).

In the case of this clone: The sequence runs out 3 residues before the end of the CDR3; the remainder is reconstructed from the germline J gene. This rearrangement joins TRBV7-7 to TRBJ1-1; TRBD1 agrees at 7 bases. The CDR3 totals 14 residues. Germline loops: CDR1 SSHAT, CDR2 FNYEAQ (reference sequence). The CDR3 loop reads CASSSTGAQETAFF. The sequenced CDR3 bases are TGTGCCAGCAGCTCTACAGGGGCCCAAGAGACA.

As for this clone: Read sequence stops 3 residues before the CDR3 end, and the germline J gene provides the missing end. The rearrangement links TRBV19 to TRBJ2-4; 9 positions agree with TRBD1. From germline, CDR1 is LNHDA and CDR2 SQIVND (reference sequence). The CDR3 loop spans 15 amino acids. CDR3 bases read: TGTGCCAGTAGTAAGACGTCGGACAGGGGATATGGT. It specifies CASSKTSDRGYG. The full CDR3 reads CASSKTSDRGYGQYF.

Comments on this clone: The read falls 3 residues short of the CDR3 end, and the missing part is taken from the germline J gene. The rearrangement uses TRBV5-3 and TRBJ2-7; D might be TRBD1 (6 bases). TRBV5-3 is treated as an ORF (open reading frame) with a function not yet certain. The CDR3 totals 15 residues. The V and J ends lost 4 bases and 1 base respectively, with 15 bases between them. The CDR3: CARSPWGLFSYEQYF. The DNA read from the CDR3 is TGTGCCAGAAGCCCCTGGGGGCTCTTTTCCTACGAG.

As for this clone: The CDR3 goes on 3 residues after the read ends, and that part is filled in from the germline J gene. This rearrangement joins TRBV19 to TRBJ2-3, with a possible D match to TRBD2 (7 bases). Between the trimmed V and J ends, which lost 5 bases and 5 bases, there was a span of 14 bases. This CDR3 has 14 amino acids. Germline lookup yields CDR1 LNHDA and CDR2 SQIVND (reference sequence). CDR3 amino acids: CASSGYGGRDTQYF. CDR3 bases read: TGTGCCAGTAGTGGGTACGGGGGGCGAGATACG. Drawing the rest from reference TRBV19 and TRBJ2-3, the complete variable domain is DGGITQSPKYLFRKEGQNVTLSCEQNLNHDAMYWYRQDPGQGLRLIYYSQIVNDFQKGDIAEGYSVSREKKESFPLTVTSAQKNPTAFYLCASSGYGGRDTQYFGPGTRLTVL.

The CDR3 loop is CASSPPSGRAETQYF. CDR3 DNA, as far as it was read: TGTGCCAGCTCACCTCCTAGCGGGAGGGCAGAGACC. The chain is built from TRBV18 and TRBJ2-5; 12 positions agree with TRBD2. Read data end 3 residues before the CDR3 end; the end is taken from the germline J gene. The ends lost 3 bases at V and 4 bases at J; junction bases unmatched: 3. Germline lookup yields CDR1 KGHSH and CDR2 LQKENI. The CDR3 loop spans 15 amino acids.

Regarding this clone: The DNA ends 3 residues before the CDR3 does, and the rest of the CDR3 is filled in from the germline J gene. The chain recombines TRBV2 with TRBJ2-7; TRBD1 might be the D (6 bases). CDR1 is SNHLY, CDR2 FYNNEI, per germline. Trimming stripped 5 bases from V and 3 bases from J, with 11 bases between. The CDR3 is 13 residues long. This CDR3 is CASSFRRGYEQYF. CDR3 DNA (partial): TGTGCCAGCAGTTTCCGCAGGGGCTACGAG.

With regard to this clone: The CDR3 end is not reached by the read, which stops 3 residues before it; the germline J gene fills it in. The V gene is TRBV6-2 or TRBV6-3, the J gene TRBJ2-6; D is perhaps TRBD1 (6 bases). CDR3 size: 17 residues. Germline V gene data show CDR1 as MNHEY and CDR2 as SVGEGT. Trimming took 5 bases from V and 2 from J, leaving 16 bases between them. CDR3 DNA (partial): TGTGCCAGCAGTCCACAGGGAACGAGGACTGGGGCCAACGTC. Its protein is CASSPQGTRTGANV. The entire CDR3 reads CASSPQGTRTGANVLTF.

As to this clone: The DNA ends 3 residues before the CDR3 does, and the rest of the CDR3 is filled in from the germline J gene. The chain couples TRBV2 to TRBJ1-1; 7 bases are shared with TRBD1. Germline CDR1 SNHLY, CDR2 FYNNEI. The CDR3 totals 14 residues. J lost 2 bases, V lost 6 bases, and 6 bases had no gene match. The covered CDR3 bases are TGTGCCAGCAGACAACAGGGGTTTAACACTGAA. Its translation is CASRQQGFNTE. The CDR3 in its entirety is CASRQQGFNTEAFF.

A note on this clone: The CDR3 is cut off 3 residues early in the read; its end comes from the germline J gene. The chain links TRBV20-1 to TRBJ2-7; TRBD2 agrees at 13 bases. With V trimmed by 6 bases and J by 5 bases, 7 bases remained unmatched. CDR3 length: 14 amino acids. Germline values: CDR1 DFQATT, CDR2 SNEGSKA (reference sequence). CDR3: CSAPGLAGPHEQYF. The CDR3 DNA, read in part, is TGCAGTGCCCCGGGACTAGCGGGACCCCACGAG.

In the case of this clone: The read terminates 3 residues before the CDR3 end, so the remaining end is supplied by the germline J gene. The chain uses TRBV7-2 and TRBJ1-2, with D uncertain. Trimming took 1 base from V and 0 from J, leaving 6 bases between them. The CDR3 is 14 residues long. The germline CDR1 and CDR2 sequences are SGHTA and FQGNSA. CDR3 sequence: CASSLDSANYGYTF. Incomplete CDR3 DNA: TGTGCCAGCAGCTTAGACAGTGCTAACTATGGC.

The CDR3 DNA, read in part, is TGCAGTGCTACACTAGGTCCCCGGGGGGCG. Residues: CSATLGPRGA. The CDR3 reads in full as CSATLGPRGAQYF. This chain uses TRBV20-1 with TRBJ2-3; 7 bases agree with TRBD2. The CDR3 end is not reached by the read, which stops 3 residues before it; the germline J gene fills it in. This CDR3 is 13 amino acids long. Germline CDR1 reads DFQATT; CDR2 reads SNEGSKA (reference sequence).

Regarding this clone: With the read ending 3 residues before the CDR3 end, the germline J gene is used to fill in that end. The sample contains more than one DNA sequence encoding this CDR3. The chain is built from TRBV19 and TRBJ1-2; 9 bases line up with TRBD1. The CDR3 length is 13 residues. V shed 5 bases, J shed 6 bases, and the junction held 4 bases outside the gene matches. Per the germline V gene, CDR1 is LNHDA and CDR2 is SQIVND (reference sequence). CDR3 sequence reads: CASSRGQGNGYTF. The sequenced CDR3 bases are TGTGCCAGTAGTCGGGGACAGGGTAATGGC.

The part of the CDR3 DNA that was read is TGCGCCAGCAGCTTGGGGAGGACTAGCGGGAGGGCCGATGAG. It encodes CASSLGRTSGRADE. The CDR3 reads in full as CASSLGRTSGRADEQFF. V is TRBV5-1 and J is TRBJ2-1; 15 bases are a match to TRBD2. The read is 3 residues too short to cover the CDR3 end, so that end is filled in from the germline J gene. Per the germline V gene, CDR1 is SGHRS and CDR2 is YFSETQ. J lost 8 bases, V lost 0 bases, and 6 bases had no gene match. This CDR3 spans 17 amino acids.

CDR3 bases read: TGCAGTGCCCGAGTACGGGGCGAG. Translation: CSARVRGE. The whole CDR3 sequence is CSARVRGEQYF. V is TRBV20-1 and J is TRBJ2-7; maybe TRBD2 (5 bases). With the read ending 3 residues before the CDR3 end, the germline J gene is used to fill in that end. This CDR3 is built from 11 residues. Germline assignment: CDR1 DFQATT and CDR2 SNEGSKA (reference sequence). The V gene lost 6 bases and the J gene lost 6 bases, with 12 bases spanning the gap.

About this clone itself: Read coverage stops 3 residues before the CDR3 terminus; the germline J gene supplies the remainder. The chain employs TRBV30 and TRBJ2-7, with D uncertain. Germline V gives CDR1 GTSNPN, CDR2 SVGIG (reference sequence). V gave up 0 bases and J gave up 2 bases, with 8 bases separating them. The CDR3 extends over 13 amino acids. The covered CDR3 bases are TGTGCCTGGAGTGTTGGCACCGCCTACGAG. This encodes CAWSVGTAYE. The CDR3 as a whole reads CAWSVGTAYEQYF.

On this clone itself: The read ends 3 residues before the CDR3 terminus; that terminus is restored from the germline J gene. This sequence joins TRBV29-1 and TRBJ2-3; no clear D gene. V lost 0 bases and J 0 bases, leaving 7 bases between the germline ends. The CDR3 sequence is 14 residues long. The germline V gene encodes CDR1 SQVTM and CDR2 ANQGSEA. The covered CDR3 bases are TGCAGCGTTGAAGAAGCGCTTAGCACAGATACG. This encodes CSVEEALSTDT. The entire CDR3 reads CSVEEALSTDTQYF.

Turning to this clone: The CDR3 goes on 3 residues after the read ends, and that part is filled in from the germline J gene. The chain has TRBV20-1 and TRBJ2-7; 10 bases map to TRBD2. The CDR3 is 16 amino acids. Germline V CDR1 and CDR2: DFQATT, SNEGSKA (reference sequence). The V and J ends lost 3 bases and 1 base, in that order; junction bases with no gene match: 9. Partial CDR3 DNA: TGCAGTGCTAGGCCCCTAGCGGGAGATTGGTCCTACGAG. It is translated as CSARPLAGDWSYE. The whole CDR3 protein reads CSARPLAGDWSYEQYF.

Comments on this clone: The observed sequence ends 3 residues before the CDR3 terminus, with the missing tail filled in from the germline J gene. This chain connects TRBV20-1 to TRBJ2-5; a possible D gene is TRBD1 (6 bases). Trimming took 5 bases from V and 5 from J, leaving 12 bases between them. This CDR3 comprises 12 residues. Germline loops: CDR1 DFQATT, CDR2 SNEGSKA (reference sequence). The CDR3 bases that were read are TGCAGTGCTTTCAGGGGCGGGGAGACC. The encoded protein is CSAFRGGET. The entire CDR3 is CSAFRGGETQYF.

Comment on this clone: The read finishes 3 residues shy of the CDR3 end, and the germline J gene is used to complete it. The chain couples TRBV11-2 to TRBJ1-2; a possible D gene is TRBD1 (5 bases). CDR1 and CDR2 (germline): SGHAT, FQNNGV. This CDR3 is built from 11 residues. V was trimmed by 5 bases and J by 7 bases, leaving 8 bases between them. The CDR3 bases that were read are TGTGCCAGCAGCGAGGGGTTTGGC. Translating gives CASSEGFG. Given in full, the CDR3 is CASSEGFGYTF.

On this clone itself: The CDR3 extends 3 residues past the end of the read, so its final part is completed from the germline J gene. The rearrangement joins TRBV5-1 to TRBJ2-5; 8 bases map to TRBD2. CDR3 length equals 16 residues. The germline gives CDR1 SGHRS, CDR2 YFSETQ. V dropped 4 bases and J dropped 2; count of bases not matched to a gene: 10. The sequenced part of the CDR3 DNA is TGCGCCAGCAGCAATTCGGGAGGGGGGGGTCAAGAGACC. It codes for CASSNSGGGGQET. The complete CDR3 reads CASSNSGGGGQETQYF. The variable domain in full, with the rest retrieved from reference TRBV5-1 and TRBJ2-5, is KAGVTQTPRYLIKTRGQQVTLSCSPISGHRSVSWYQQTPGQGLQFLFEYFSETQRNKGNFPGRFSGRQFSNSRSEMNVSTLELGDSALYLCASSNSGGGGQETQYFGPGTRLLVL.

Regarding this clone: The observed sequence ends 3 residues before the CDR3 terminus, with the missing tail filled in from the germline J gene. The chain carries TRBV11-1 and TRBJ1-2; the D is unclear. Germline CDR1 SGHAT, CDR2 FQDESV (reference sequence). CDR3 length equals 12 residues. With 1 base removed from V and 4 bases from J, the gap between germline ends came to 4 bases. CDR3 DNA, as far as it was read: TGTGCCAGCAGCTTAGACAGCTATGGC. This codes for CASSLDSYG. The whole CDR3 reads CASSLDSYGYTF.

As concerns this clone: The read finishes 3 residues shy of the CDR3 end, and the germline J gene is used to complete it. J is TRBJ2-7 and V is TRBV13, with 11 bases fitting TRBD2. The CDR3 has 20 amino acids. Germline CDR1 reads PRHDT; CDR2 reads FYEKMQ (reference sequence). J was trimmed by 4 bases and V by 5 bases; bases with no gene match: 22. The CDR3 loop is CASSRRLLAGALSLHYEQYF. Partial CDR3 DNA: TGTGCCAGCAGCCGCCGCCTACTAGCGGGAGCCCTAAGCCTCCATTACGAG.

About this clone: The missing CDR3 end, 3 residues past where the read stops, is filled in from the germline J gene. This chain connects TRBV5-4 to TRBJ2-5; the match to TRBD2 covers 11 bases. V lost 4 bases and J lost 0; bases outside the gene matches: 2. The germline V gene encodes CDR1 SGHNT and CDR2 YYREEE (reference sequence). The CDR3 runs 15 residues. The CDR3 bases that were read are TGTGCCAGCAGCAAACTAGCGGGAGACCAAGAGACC. Amino acid sequence: CASSKLAGDQET. The whole CDR3 region reads CASSKLAGDQETQYF.

A note on this clone: One end of the junction fails to match germline, which may point to a read error. The DNA ends 3 residues before the CDR3 does, and the rest of the CDR3 is filled in from the germline J gene. The V gene is TRBV4-2, the J gene TRBJ2-3; TRBD2 aligns across 7 bases. Per germline, CDR1 LGHNA and CDR2 YNFKEQ. CDR3 length equals 18 residues. The CDR3 sequence is CASSQLLSGLMGPDTQYF. CDR3 DNA (partial): TGCGCCAGCAGCCAGCTTCTTAGCGGGCTTATGGGTCCAGATACG.

The CDR3 sequence is CASTILAAADTQYF. The covered CDR3 bases are TGTGCCAGCACCATACTAGCGGCCGCAGATACG. This chain joins TRBV12-3 or TRBV12-4 and TRBJ2-3; TRBD2 matches at 8 bases. The observed sequence ends 3 residues before the CDR3 terminus, with the missing tail filled in from the germline J gene. With 7 bases clipped from V and 4 bases from J, the junction kept 7 bases outside the gene matches. The CDR3 is made up of 14 amino acids.